Given below is one TCR beta chain in context. Its antigen is as yet unknown. Trimming cost V 5 bases and J 5 bases; bases outside gene matches: 5. This CDR3 contains 14 residues. Per the germline V gene, CDR1 is PRHDT and CDR2 is FYEKMQ (reference sequence). Terminally differentiated effector memory CD45RA+ cells were left out of the naive CD8 fraction, which was CD45RO-negative and positively selected for CCR7. Data came from immunoSEQ multiplex PCR; TCRdb stores just in-frame clones and leaves some out. The top ten hold 1.2% of the sample, which has around 2,000,000 clones, roughly 95% seen once. This sample stems from a study of shared clonotypes between healthy human individuals. General study points: In the sorted subsets, rarefaction showed sequencing was incomplete despite large depth.

What was sequenced was naive CD8+ T cells sorted from blood. The sequence was obtained from a man between 18 and 35 years old in good health. The J gene is TRBJ2-3, the V gene TRBV13; 9 bases fit TRBD1. The CDR3 DNA sequence: TGTGCCAGCAGCACGACAGGGGGGAAAGATACGCAGTATTTT. It translates to CASSTTGGKDTQYF.